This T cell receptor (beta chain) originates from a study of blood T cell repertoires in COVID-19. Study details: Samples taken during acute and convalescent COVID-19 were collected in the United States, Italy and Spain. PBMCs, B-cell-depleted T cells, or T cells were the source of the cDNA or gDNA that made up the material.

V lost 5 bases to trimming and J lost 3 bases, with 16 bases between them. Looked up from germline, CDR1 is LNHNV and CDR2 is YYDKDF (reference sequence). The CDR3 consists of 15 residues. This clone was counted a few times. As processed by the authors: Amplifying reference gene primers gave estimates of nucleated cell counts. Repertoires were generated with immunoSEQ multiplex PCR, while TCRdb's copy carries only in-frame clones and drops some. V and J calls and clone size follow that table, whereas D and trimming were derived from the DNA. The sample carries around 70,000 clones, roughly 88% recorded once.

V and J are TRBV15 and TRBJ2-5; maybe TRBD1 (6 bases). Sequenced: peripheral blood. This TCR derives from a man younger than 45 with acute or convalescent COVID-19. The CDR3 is CATSGHRASKETQYF. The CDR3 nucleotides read TGTGCCACCAGCGGACACAGGGCTTCTAAAGAGACCCAGTACTTC.